These T cell receptor beta chains were read from a single sample in a study of T cell responses to AZD1222 COVID-19 vaccine. This table comes from immunoSEQ multiplex PCR, and its TCRdb copy is limited to in-frame clones, with some not included. The sample holds fewer than 130,000 clones; around 90% are singletons and the top ten take roughly 7%. Here the sequenced sample was peripheral blood, taken on day 0 of AZD1222 vaccination. Receptor source: an adult in good health. The CDR3 runs from the conserved cysteine through the conserved F or W. Each record gives: V gene, J gene, CDR3 length, clone size, CDR3 protein. Size is stated for part of the rows, as once, few or many counts, or as a class when the clone is expanded.

V: TRBV5-5
J: TRBJ1-6
length: 15
size: NA
CDR3: CASSFSDSYNSPLHF

V: TRBV6-5
J: TRBJ1-4
length: 14
size: NA
CDR3: CASRPGTGNEKLFF

V: TRBV6-2/TRBV6-3
J: TRBJ2-2
length: 14
size: NA
CDR3: CASSYPGLVGELFF

V: TRBV6-5
J: TRBJ2-2
length: 16
size: NA
CDR3: CASSYFSGDGTGELFF

V: TRBV14
J: TRBJ2-1
length: 14
size: NA
CDR3: CASSRRDSVNEQFF

V: TRBV5-1
J: TRBJ2-7
length: 17
size: once
CDR3: CASSPARGGAGTYEQYF

V: TRBV30
J: TRBJ2-7
length: 11
size: NA
CDR3: CAWEDAYEQYF

V: TRBV5-1
J: TRBJ2-5
length: 16
size: NA
CDR3: CASSLASAAIQETQYF

V: TRBV5-4
J: TRBJ2-3
length: 15
size: NA
CDR3: CASRPAGSRTDTQYF

V: TRBV9
J: TRBJ1-2
length: 14
size: NA
CDR3: CASSPRGANYGYTF

V: TRBV3-1/TRBV3-2
J: TRBJ1-1
length: 14
size: once
CDR3: CASSQGTGGTEAFF

V: TRBV7-2
J: TRBJ1-3
length: 13
size: NA
CDR3: CASSLQGPDSIYF

V: TRBV9
J: TRBJ2-7
length: 14
size: once
CDR3: CASAPTGTSYEQYF

V: TRBV19
J: TRBJ1-6
length: 14
size: once
CDR3: CASRGRGANSPLHF

V: TRBV10-2
J: TRBJ2-2
length: 12
size: NA
CDR3: CASSEGPGELFF

V: TRBV5-6
J: TRBJ2-7
length: 15
size: once
CDR3: CASSLFAGYTYEQYF

V: TRBV28
J: TRBJ1-1
length: 16
size: NA
CDR3: CASRSRRGRGNTEAFF

V: TRBV15
J: TRBJ1-2
length: 13
size: NA
CDR3: CATSRKQGTGYTF

V: TRBV28
J: TRBJ1-3
length: 15
size: NA
CDR3: CASSSGTVKGHTIYF